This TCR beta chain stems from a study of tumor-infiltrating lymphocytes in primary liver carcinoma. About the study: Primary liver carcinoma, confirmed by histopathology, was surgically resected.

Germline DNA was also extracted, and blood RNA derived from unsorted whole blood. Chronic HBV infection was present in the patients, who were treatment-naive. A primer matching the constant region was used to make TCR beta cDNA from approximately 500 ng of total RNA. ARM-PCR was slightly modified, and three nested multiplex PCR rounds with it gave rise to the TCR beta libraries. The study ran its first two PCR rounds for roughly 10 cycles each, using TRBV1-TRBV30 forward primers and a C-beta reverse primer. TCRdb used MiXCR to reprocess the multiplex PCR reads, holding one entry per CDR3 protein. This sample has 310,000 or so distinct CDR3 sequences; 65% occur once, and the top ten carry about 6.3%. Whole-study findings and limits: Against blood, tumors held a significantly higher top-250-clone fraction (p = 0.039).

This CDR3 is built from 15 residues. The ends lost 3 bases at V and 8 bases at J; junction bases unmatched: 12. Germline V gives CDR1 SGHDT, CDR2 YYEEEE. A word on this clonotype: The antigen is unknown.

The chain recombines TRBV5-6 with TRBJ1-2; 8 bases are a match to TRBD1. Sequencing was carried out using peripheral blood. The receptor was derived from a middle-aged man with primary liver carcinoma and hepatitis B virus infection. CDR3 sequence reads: CASSWGTGLRRGYTF. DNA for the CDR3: TGTGCCAGCAGCTGGGGGACAGGCCTGAGGCGAGGCTACACCTTC.